This entry concerns a single T cell receptor (beta chain). In the authors' workflow: Nucleated cell counts were estimated from reference gene primer amplification. Data came from immunoSEQ multiplex PCR; TCRdb stores just in-frame clones and leaves some out. The DNA was the basis for D and trimming; V, J and clone size are from that table. Of approximately 240,000 clones in the sample, around 89% were seen once. With 6 bases clipped from V and 3 bases from J, the junction kept 11 bases outside the gene matches. CDR1 and CDR2 (germline): MNHEY, SVGAGI. CDR3 length: 15 residues. This sample was taken from a study of blood T cell repertoires in COVID-19. Individuals drawn from about 26 US areas were about 18 to 95 years old.

The sample taken for sequencing was PBMCs or T cells enriched from blood (not recorded which). The chain recombines TRBV6-5 with TRBJ2-7; the match to TRBD1 covers 7 bases. This receptor was obtained from a woman between 18 and 29 years old in a cohort exposed to, infected with or recovered from COVID-19 (not recorded which). The CDR3 reads CASSNTADRSYEQYF. The CDR3, as DNA: TGTGCCAGCAGCAATACCGCGGACAGGAGCTACGAGCAGTACTTC.